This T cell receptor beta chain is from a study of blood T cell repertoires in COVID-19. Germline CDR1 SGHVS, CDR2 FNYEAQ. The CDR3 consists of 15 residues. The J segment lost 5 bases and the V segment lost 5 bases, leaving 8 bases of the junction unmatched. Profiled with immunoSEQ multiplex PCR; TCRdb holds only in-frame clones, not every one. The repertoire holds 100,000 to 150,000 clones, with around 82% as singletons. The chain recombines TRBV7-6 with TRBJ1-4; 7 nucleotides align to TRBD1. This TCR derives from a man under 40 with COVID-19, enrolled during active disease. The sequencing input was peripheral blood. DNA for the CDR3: TGTGCCAGCAGCCCCCGTGAAGGGGGCAATGAAAAACTGTTTTTT. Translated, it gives CASSPREGGNEKLFF.